Listed below are T cell receptor beta chains from one sample, sequenced in a study of metastatic and nonmetastatic thyroid tumors. TCRdb re-called the PCR reads via MiXCR. Of about 27,000 clones in the sample, 15% are singletons; the top ten hold roughly 14%. Specimen: blood. The receptors come from a male donor with papillary thyroid cancer or a benign thyroid nodule (not recorded which). Some clones in this sample may be carry-over from other donors' samples. The CDR3 runs from the conserved cysteine through the conserved F or W.

j_gene: TRBJ1-1
v_gene: TRBV3-1
CDR3aa: CASSQDRGTKAFF

j_gene: TRBJ2-7
v_gene: TRBV11-3
CDR3aa: CASSATGRGIIYF

j_gene: TRBJ2-2
v_gene: TRBV19
CDR3aa: CASFMAGELFF

j_gene: TRBJ1-1
v_gene: TRBV2
CDR3aa: CASTARGTEAFF

j_gene: TRBJ2-2
v_gene: TRBV6-2/TRBV6-3
CDR3aa: CASSYRGGELFF

j_gene: TRBJ1-2
v_gene: TRBV3-1
CDR3aa: CASSQRGVLHTF

j_gene: TRBJ2-7
v_gene: TRBV6-5
CDR3aa: CASSYSAALSYEQYF

j_gene: TRBJ1-1
v_gene: TRBV2
CDR3aa: CASKGLGNTEAFF

j_gene: TRBJ2-7
v_gene: TRBV2
CDR3aa: CASSSRTSGSAREF

j_gene: TRBJ2-6
v_gene: TRBV18
CDR3aa: CASSPPNGGTSSGANVLTF

j_gene: TRBJ2-3
v_gene: TRBV20-1
CDR3aa: CSARPLGAGEGDTQYF

j_gene: TRBJ1-2
v_gene: TRBV2
CDR3aa: CASSGAEGHGYTF

j_gene: TRBJ2-1
v_gene: TRBV10-2
CDR3aa: CASRSSDSYNEQFF

j_gene: TRBJ2-1
v_gene: TRBV19
CDR3aa: CASSIWTEQFF

j_gene: TRBJ2-3
v_gene: TRBV19
CDR3aa: CASRLGGGSTDTQYF

j_gene: TRBJ1-6
v_gene: TRBV7-3
CDR3aa: CASSFEQGSPLHF

j_gene: TRBJ2-7
v_gene: TRBV27
CDR3aa: CASYSSSYEQYF

j_gene: TRBJ1-2
v_gene: TRBV6-6
CDR3aa: CASSYSRQSVYGYTF

j_gene: TRBJ1-6
v_gene: TRBV12-3/TRBV12-4
CDR3aa: CASSRGQGTYSPLHF

j_gene: TRBJ2-7
v_gene: TRBV9
CDR3aa: CASSPRCGGQCTEQYF

j_gene: TRBJ2-3
v_gene: TRBV5-1
CDR3aa: CASSLPTSYTDTQYF

j_gene: TRBJ2-1
v_gene: TRBV14
CDR3aa: CASSHRDRTYNEQFF

j_gene: TRBJ2-7
v_gene: TRBV2
CDR3aa: CASSGLREEAF

j_gene: TRBJ2-2
v_gene: TRBV18
CDR3aa: CASSHPFPTSATGELFF

j_gene: TRBJ2-7
v_gene: TRBV27
CDR3aa: CASSLQVTHYEQYF

j_gene: TRBJ2-7
v_gene: TRBV9
CDR3aa: CASSVLQGGEQYF

j_gene: TRBJ2-1
v_gene: TRBV30
CDR3aa: CAWRRTGTGYEQFF

j_gene: TRBJ1-6
v_gene: TRBV20-1
CDR3aa: CSARPPDRDSSPLHF

j_gene: TRBJ2-3
v_gene: TRBV19
CDR3aa: CASTLTGTGYTDTQYF

j_gene: TRBJ2-1
v_gene: TRBV5-1
CDR3aa: CASRQELAGGNEQFF

j_gene: TRBJ2-1
v_gene: TRBV6-1
CDR3aa: CASSVMGQSSLAGFNEQFF

j_gene: TRBJ2-1
v_gene: TRBV5-4
CDR3aa: CASSLVRGSYNEQFF

j_gene: TRBJ1-4
v_gene: TRBV10-2
CDR3aa: CASSEWEGEKLFF

j_gene: TRBJ2-3
v_gene: TRBV4-2
CDR3aa: CVSSPRLAGTDTQYF

j_gene: TRBJ1-1
v_gene: TRBV27
CDR3aa: CASSYGTGMNTEAFF

j_gene: TRBJ2-2
v_gene: TRBV11-2
CDR3aa: CASSALAGGNTGELFF

j_gene: TRBJ1-2
v_gene: TRBV5-1
CDR3aa: CASRQGQGALGYTF

j_gene: TRBJ1-3
v_gene: TRBV6-1
CDR3aa: CASSDSPDATGNTIYF

j_gene: TRBJ1-1
v_gene: TRBV5-6
CDR3aa: CASSHRAVNTEAFF

j_gene: TRBJ2-7
v_gene: TRBV6-1
CDR3aa: CASSRTGGGSYEQYF

j_gene: TRBJ2-3
v_gene: TRBV28
CDR3aa: CASSFPPGPATDTQYF

j_gene: TRBJ2-7
v_gene: TRBV11-1
CDR3aa: CASSLSGGGQGQYEQYF

j_gene: TRBJ2-1
v_gene: TRBV20-1
CDR3aa: CSAMGAGGLGEQFF

j_gene: TRBJ1-3
v_gene: TRBV6-1
CDR3aa: CASSTSTDSGNTIYF

j_gene: TRBJ1-1
v_gene: TRBV11-2
CDR3aa: CASSLDNIANTEAFF

j_gene: TRBJ2-5
v_gene: TRBV20-1
CDR3aa: CSARARIGSGSIPGETQYF

j_gene: TRBJ2-3
v_gene: TRBV6-5
CDR3aa: CASSYGTSVSLGTQYF

j_gene: TRBJ1-2
v_gene: TRBV5-8
CDR3aa: CASSTPRGLGYTF